This T cell receptor (beta chain) was obtained from a study of identical twins. Findings of the study overall: Models underestimated how often monozygotic twins shared out-of-frame TCR alpha. Out-of-frame beta sequences exhibited a weaker degree of excess twin sharing. Memory repertoires showed no such pattern, whereas abundant cord blood beta clonotypes carried fewer insertions.

Template switching added a universal primer site, and cDNA bore unique molecular identifiers. TCRdb reprocessed the 5' RACE reads with MiXCR, giving one entry per CDR3 protein. The sample records hundreds of thousands of distinct CDR3 sequences, over 8.5% being singletons. This clonotype was observed a handful of times. Its antigen is undetermined. Germline V lookup: CDR1 ENHRY, CDR2 SYGVKD. The CDR3 has 15 residues. The junction had 6 bases not matched to a gene; V was cut back by 3 bases and J by 3 bases. A further study also used this sample, focusing on yellow fever vaccine responses in identical twins.

Sequencing used PBMCs. This receptor was identified in a woman under 30 in good health. The genes are TRBV10-3 and TRBJ2-7; TRBD1 matches 9 bases. CDR3 amino acids: CAISDAGTGHYEQYF. Here the CDR3 DNA reads TGTGCCATCAGTGACGCCGGGACAGGGCACTACGAGCAGTACTTC.